The TCR beta chain described here comes from a study of tumor-infiltrating lymphocytes in primary liver carcinoma. As for the study in general: Each sample had roughly 3.65 to 7.5 million productive TCRbeta reads regardless of tissue type.

Germline V gene lookup returns CDR1 SQVTM and CDR2 ANQGSEA. The length of the CDR3 is 16 residues. Findings and limits, study-wide: Researchers found tumor-adjacent and tumor-blood pairs overlapped less than tumor region pairs. Blood fell significantly below tumors in its top-250-clone fraction (p = 0.039).

Reverse transcription of 500 to 650 ng total RNA with a constant-region primer produced TCR beta cDNA. Each TCR beta library was derived from three nested multiplex PCR rounds that employed slightly modified ARM-PCR. PCR rounds one and two used TRBV1-TRBV30 forward primers with a C-beta reverse primer for roughly 10 cycles each. TCRdb re-derived calls from the multiplex PCR reads in MiXCR, one entry per CDR3 protein. The table includes 40,000 or so distinct CDR3 sequences, more than 60% detected once. Extraction of RNA together with DNA used 20-30 mg of unsorted bulk tissue. Chronic HBV infection, which was untreated, was present in the patients. About this clonotype itself: The antigen is unknown. Its ends do not fully match the called genes, so a read error is possible.

The sequence was obtained from a woman in her 30s with primary liver carcinoma and hepatitis B virus infection. The sequenced sample consisted of tumor-adjacent normal liver tissue. This chain joins TRBV29-1 and TRBJ1-1, with D perhaps TRBD1 (6 bases). CDR3 nucleotides: TGCAGCGTCGACACCGATACCACAGGGATGGGAACTGAAGCTTTATTT. Translation gives CSVDTDTTGMGTEALF.